The rows below give T cell receptor beta chains drawn from one sample of a study of neurological immune-mediated disorders. Using its own MiXCR run on the 5' RACE reads, TCRdb lists one record per CDR3 protein. The data hold more than 100,000 distinct CDR3 sequences, with roughly 10% observed a single time. What was sequenced was PBMCs. These receptors all come from a female donor with HTLV-1-associated myelopathy (HAM/TSP). The CDR3 runs from the conserved cysteine through the conserved F or W. D genes are given only for firm matches. Where a row states a size, it is once, few, many or the class of an expanded clone; other rows omit it.

v_gene: TRBV6-5; abundance: many; d_gene: -; j_gene: TRBJ2-3; CDR3nt: TGTGCCAGCAGCCCCTTTGTGGGTCGAACGCAGTATTTT; CDR3aa: CASSPFVGRTQYF
v_gene: TRBV5-1; abundance: many; d_gene: -; j_gene: TRBJ1-3; CDR3nt: TGCGCCAGCAGCTTGGCTGATCAGGGATCTGGAAACACCATATATTTT; CDR3aa: CASSLADQGSGNTIYF
v_gene: TRBV20-1; abundance: -; d_gene: TRBD2; j_gene: TRBJ2-1; CDR3nt: TGCAGTGCTAGAGATCTAGCGGGGGGGCTACAGTTCTTC; CDR3aa: CSARDLAGGLQFF
v_gene: TRBV24-1; abundance: medium-sized; d_gene: -; j_gene: TRBJ1-2; CDR3nt: TGTGCCACCAGTGATTTGTTGGAGCAGAGAGGCAACTATGGCTACACCTTC; CDR3aa: CATSDLLEQRGNYGYTF
v_gene: TRBV20-1; abundance: many; d_gene: -; j_gene: TRBJ2-1; CDR3nt: TGCAGTGCTAGAGATAAAGGGCATGGTGAGCAGTTCTTC; CDR3aa: CSARDKGHGEQFF
v_gene: TRBV25-1; abundance: -; d_gene: TRBD2; j_gene: TRBJ2-1; CDR3nt: TGTGCCAGCGAAGCGGGGGCGAACTACAATGAGCAGTTCTTC; CDR3aa: CASEAGANYNEQFF
v_gene: TRBV7-9; abundance: few; d_gene: TRBD1; j_gene: TRBJ1-4; CDR3nt: TGTGCCAGCGGGACAGGGCCAAATGAAAAACTGTTTTTT; CDR3aa: CASGTGPNEKLFF
v_gene: TRBV27; abundance: many; d_gene: -; j_gene: TRBJ1-2; CDR3nt: TGTGCCAGCAGTTTAGTCGGGGGAGGCTCTACTAACTATGGCTACACCTTC; CDR3aa: CASSLVGGGSTNYGYTF
v_gene: TRBV5-1; abundance: many; d_gene: -; j_gene: TRBJ2-7; CDR3nt: TGCGCCAGCAGCTTGACAGGGCCCCACGAGCAGTACTTC; CDR3aa: CASSLTGPHEQYF
v_gene: TRBV4-1; abundance: many; d_gene: -; j_gene: TRBJ2-4; CDR3nt: TGCGCCAGCAGCCGCGACAGGAACATTCAGTACTTC; CDR3aa: CASSRDRNIQYF
v_gene: TRBV19; abundance: few; d_gene: -; j_gene: TRBJ1-2; CDR3nt: TGTGCCAGTGAACGGGGGGGCACCTATGGCTACACCTTC; CDR3aa: CASERGGTYGYTF
v_gene: TRBV5-1; abundance: many; d_gene: -; j_gene: TRBJ2-5; CDR3nt: TGCGCCAGCAGTCGACACTCAGCTAACCAAGAGACCCAGTACTTC; CDR3aa: CASSRHSANQETQYF
v_gene: TRBV9; abundance: many; d_gene: -; j_gene: TRBJ2-2; CDR3nt: TGTGCCAGCAGCGTAGGGTTCGACACCGGGGAGCTGTTTTTT; CDR3aa: CASSVGFDTGELFF
v_gene: TRBV28; abundance: many; d_gene: TRBD1; j_gene: TRBJ2-7; CDR3nt: TGTGCCAGCAGATCCGAGGGGGCATATTACGAGCAGTACTTC; CDR3aa: CASRSEGAYYEQYF
v_gene: TRBV20-1; abundance: -; d_gene: -; j_gene: TRBJ2-5; CDR3nt: TGCAGTGCTAACCCTTCGGGGCTCGTGGAGACCCAGTACTTC; CDR3aa: CSANPSGLVETQYF
v_gene: TRBV20-1; abundance: -; d_gene: -; j_gene: TRBJ2-5; CDR3nt: TGCCGTACTATAAGGGGTTCGACCCAGTACTTC; CDR3aa: CRTIRGSTQYF
v_gene: TRBV7-2; abundance: many; d_gene: -; j_gene: TRBJ1-1; CDR3nt: TGTGCCAGCAGCTCATTCGGGGGGGATACTGAAGCTTTCTTT; CDR3aa: CASSSFGGDTEAFF
v_gene: TRBV28; abundance: many; d_gene: TRBD1; j_gene: TRBJ2-1; CDR3nt: TGTGCCAGCCCCCCCCGGGTGGGGACAGGGGAATACAATGAGCAGTTCTTC; CDR3aa: CASPPRVGTGEYNEQFF
v_gene: TRBV5-1; abundance: many; d_gene: TRBD1; j_gene: TRBJ2-3; CDR3nt: TGCGCCAGCAGCCCGGGACAGGGGGCCTGGACAGATACGCAGTATTTT; CDR3aa: CASSPGQGAWTDTQYF
v_gene: TRBV19; abundance: many; d_gene: -; j_gene: TRBJ2-7; CDR3nt: TGTGCCAGTAGTATAGTCTTCGGCAAGGCAGGGTATGTCTACGAGCAGTACTTC; CDR3aa: CASSIVFGKAGYVYEQYF
v_gene: TRBV11-2; abundance: many; d_gene: -; j_gene: TRBJ2-5; CDR3nt: TGTGCCAGCAGCTTGTTGGCAGAGACCCAGTACTTC; CDR3aa: CASSLLAETQYF
v_gene: TRBV4-1; abundance: few; d_gene: TRBD2; j_gene: TRBJ2-3; CDR3nt: TGCGCCAGCAGCGCCCAGACTAGCGAGGGCGATACGCAGTATTTT; CDR3aa: CASSAQTSEGDTQYF
v_gene: TRBV7-9; abundance: few; d_gene: TRBD2; j_gene: TRBJ2-5; CDR3nt: TGTGCCAGCAGCACCGACGGGGGGGGCGTCGAGACCCAGTACTTC; CDR3aa: CASSTDGGGVETQYF
v_gene: TRBV20-1; abundance: -; d_gene: TRBD2; j_gene: TRBJ2-3; CDR3nt: TGCAGTGCTAGAGGCCCAGCGGGGGCGAGAGATACGCAGTATTTT; CDR3aa: CSARGPAGARDTQYF
v_gene: TRBV9; abundance: -; d_gene: -; j_gene: TRBJ2-2; CDR3nt: TGTGCCAGCAGCCCTTCCCCCTACACCGGGGAGCTGTTTTTT; CDR3aa: CASSPSPYTGELFF
v_gene: TRBV20-1; abundance: many; d_gene: -; j_gene: TRBJ2-7; CDR3nt: TGCAGTGCTACGAATTGGGACCCTGCCTCCTACGAGCAGTACTTC; CDR3aa: CSATNWDPASYEQYF
v_gene: TRBV28; abundance: many; d_gene: -; j_gene: TRBJ1-2; CDR3nt: TGTGCCAGCAGTTTGGGCAGTGGCGGTGTGTGGGGCTACACCTTC; CDR3aa: CASSLGSGGVWGYTF
v_gene: TRBV5-1; abundance: many; d_gene: -; j_gene: TRBJ1-2; CDR3nt: TGCGCCAGCAGCTCGCGAGGGAACGTGGGGGGCTACACCTTC; CDR3aa: CASSSRGNVGGYTF
v_gene: TRBV5-1; abundance: many; d_gene: -; j_gene: TRBJ2-2; CDR3nt: TGCGCCAGCGCGTCCGATCACACCGGGGAGCTGTTTTTT; CDR3aa: CASASDHTGELFF
v_gene: TRBV29-1; abundance: many; d_gene: -; j_gene: TRBJ2-1; CDR3nt: TGCAGCGCGTTGACCGTACCTAAAGGGCAGTTCTTC; CDR3aa: CSALTVPKGQFF
v_gene: TRBV20-1; abundance: -; d_gene: TRBD2; j_gene: TRBJ2-3; CDR3nt: TGCAGTGCTAGTCCCGCGGGGGCAGATACGCAGTATTTT; CDR3aa: CSASPAGADTQYF
v_gene: TRBV11-1; abundance: -; d_gene: TRBD1; j_gene: TRBJ2-3; CDR3nt: TGTGCCAGCAGAAAGGACAGGGGGCAAACAGATACGCAGTATTTT; CDR3aa: CASRKDRGQTDTQYF
v_gene: TRBV5-1; abundance: many; d_gene: TRBD1; j_gene: TRBJ2-7; CDR3nt: TGCGCCAGCAGCTTGGTGGGGACAGATTCCTACGAGCAGTACTTC; CDR3aa: CASSLVGTDSYEQYF
v_gene: TRBV20-1; abundance: few; d_gene: -; j_gene: TRBJ1-1; CDR3nt: TGCAGTGCTAGAAAGGATCCGGTCACTGAAGCTTTCTTT; CDR3aa: CSARKDPVTEAFF
v_gene: TRBV21-1; abundance: many; d_gene: -; j_gene: TRBJ2-3; CDR3nt: TGTGCCAGCAGCCCTGGGACAGGGATACAAGATACGCAGTATTTT; CDR3aa: CASSPGTGIQDTQYF
v_gene: TRBV20-1; abundance: many; d_gene: TRBD2; j_gene: TRBJ2-5; CDR3nt: TGCAGTGCTAGATCGCAGCGGGGGGACCAAGAGACCCAGTACTTC; CDR3aa: CSARSQRGDQETQYF
v_gene: TRBV7-6; abundance: few; d_gene: TRBD1; j_gene: TRBJ1-3; CDR3nt: TGTGCCAGCAGCTTATTGGGACAGGGGGATGGAAACACCATATATTTT; CDR3aa: CASSLLGQGDGNTIYF
v_gene: TRBV5-1; abundance: many; d_gene: -; j_gene: TRBJ1-4; CDR3nt: TGCGCCAGCAGCTTGGCCGAAGTTCAGGGTGAAAAACTGTTTTTT; CDR3aa: CASSLAEVQGEKLFF
v_gene: TRBV27; abundance: many; d_gene: -; j_gene: TRBJ2-3; CDR3nt: TGTGCCAGCAGCCCCAAGGGGGGCCGGCCAGATACGCAGTATTTT; CDR3aa: CASSPKGGRPDTQYF
v_gene: TRBV5-1; abundance: many; d_gene: -; j_gene: TRBJ1-4; CDR3nt: TGCGCCAGCAGCTTGGCGGGGCAGGGGAATGAAAAACTGTTTTTT; CDR3aa: CASSLAGQGNEKLFF
v_gene: TRBV20-1; abundance: -; d_gene: -; j_gene: TRBJ1-1; CDR3nt: TGCAGTGCTAGAGACTGGGGCTTGGGTGAAGCTTTCTTT; CDR3aa: CSARDWGLGEAFF
v_gene: TRBV7-2; abundance: many; d_gene: TRBD2; j_gene: TRBJ2-7; CDR3nt: TGTGCCAGCAGCTTACGGGGGGGCCAAGACTACGAGCAGTACTTC; CDR3aa: CASSLRGGQDYEQYF
v_gene: TRBV5-1; abundance: many; d_gene: TRBD2; j_gene: TRBJ2-1; CDR3nt: TGCGCCAGCAGCTTGTTTGGGACTAGCGGGGGGGCCGGTGAGCAGTTCTTC; CDR3aa: CASSLFGTSGGAGEQFF
v_gene: TRBV4-2; abundance: many; d_gene: -; j_gene: TRBJ2-2; CDR3nt: TGTGCCAGCAGCCAAGACCGAGCCGGGACTCCCCGCACCGGGGAGCTGTTTTTT; CDR3aa: CASSQDRAGTPRTGELFF